Below are 21 T cell receptor beta chains sequenced from a single sample in a study of blood T cell repertoires in COVID-19. Repertoires were generated with immunoSEQ multiplex PCR, while TCRdb's copy carries only in-frame clones and drops some. The sample lists approximately 210,000 clones, about 85% seen once, with roughly 0.7% in the top ten. Source material: peripheral blood. These receptors were collected from a man aged 35 to 55 with acute or convalescent COVID-19.

V is TRBV29-1 and J is TRBJ1-1; perhaps TRBD1 as D (5 bases). V shed 1 base and J shed 4 bases, with 13 bases lying between them. Per the germline V gene, CDR1 is SQVTM and CDR2 is ANQGSEA. This CDR3 has 14 amino acids. As DNA, the CDR3 is TGCAGCGTTGAAGTGAACGAGGGACTCACTGAAGCTTTCTTT. Translating it yields CSVEVNEGLTEAFF.

The V and J genes are TRBV5-8 and TRBJ2-1, with D unclear. Trimming removed 3 bases from V and 0 bases from J, with 13 bases in between. This CDR3 region has 16 residues. Germline lookup yields CDR1 SGHTS and CDR2 YDEGEE. The CDR3 DNA sequence: TGTGCCAGCAGCTATGGAGACTTATTCTCCTACAATGAGCAGTTCTTC. Residues: CASSYGDLFSYNEQFF.

The chain has TRBV11-2 and TRBJ2-2; possibly TRBD1 for D (6 bases). CDR1 is SGHAT and CDR2 is FQNNGV in the germline V gene. Trimming stripped 1 base from V and 6 bases from J, with 12 bases between. The CDR3 is 15 amino acids. The CDR3 sequence: CASSLASGVPGELFF. Written as DNA, the CDR3 is TGTGCCAGCAGCTTAGCGTCAGGGGTCCCCGGGGAGCTGTTTTTT.

This clone was seen a single time. The chain combines TRBV9 with TRBJ1-5, with 12 positions matching TRBD1. Per germline, CDR1 SGDLS and CDR2 YYNGEE. After removal of 3 bases from V and 0 bases from J, the junction contained 4 bases not matched to a gene. The CDR3 sequence is 17 residues long. The CDR3 DNA follows: TGTGCCAGCAGCGCTGGGACAGGGGGCTATAGCAATCAGCCCCAGCATTTT. Translation gives CASSAGTGGYSNQPQHF.

The genes are TRBV19 and TRBJ1-5, with D unresolved. The length of the CDR3 is 16 residues. Trimming removed 3 bases at V and 4 bases at J, with 16 bases between. The V gene's germline CDR1 is LNHDA and CDR2 SQIVND (reference sequence). CDR3 amino acids: CASSISSVLLNQPQHF. CDR3 coding DNA: TGTGCCAGTAGTATTAGCAGCGTTCTCTTAAATCAGCCCCAGCATTTT.

The J gene is TRBJ2-5, the V gene TRBV2; 8 nucleotides line up with TRBD1. Trimming took 4 bases from V and 5 from J; bases not matched to a gene: 6. CDR3 length: 14 residues. The germline gives CDR1 SNHLY, CDR2 FYNNEI. In nucleotides, the CDR3 is TGTGCCAGCAGTGCGGACAGGGTCTGGGAGACCCAGTACTTC. This encodes CASSADRVWETQYF.

V gene TRBV29-1 combines with J gene TRBJ2-4; TRBD1 aligns across 10 bases. From germline, CDR1 is SQVTM and CDR2 ANQGSEA. This CDR3 contains 14 residues. The V gene end was trimmed by 7 bases and the J gene end by 9 bases; junction bases not matched to a gene: 12. CDR3 in DNA: TGCAGCGCCAGAGAGGGACAGGGGTATGGCATTCAGTACTTC. Its translation: CSAREGQGYGIQYF.

V gene TRBV30 combines with J gene TRBJ1-2; TRBD1 aligns across 7 bases. Per the germline V gene, CDR1 is GTSNPN and CDR2 is SVGIG (reference sequence). The CDR3 has 17 amino acids. V shed 2 bases, J shed 4 bases, and the junction held 16 bases outside the gene matches. CDR3 amino acids: CAWSPSRQGWQGYGYTF. CDR3 sequence (DNA): TGTGCCTGGAGTCCTTCTCGACAGGGTTGGCAGGGCTATGGCTACACCTTC.

V usage is TRBV10-1 and J usage is TRBJ1-2; D uncertain. With 4 bases removed from V and 8 bases from J, the gap between germline ends came to 14 bases. The CDR3 loop spans 13 amino acids. Germline V gene lookup returns CDR1 WNHNN and CDR2 SYGVQD (reference sequence). The CDR3 DNA reads as TGCGCCAGCAGTGCCTCGACCCTCGGGGGCTACACCTTC. Translation gives CASSASTLGGYTF.

The chain recombines TRBV6-4 with TRBJ2-5; 7 nucleotides agree with TRBD2. V gave up 4 bases and J gave up 7 bases; unmatched junction bases: 3. CDR3 length: 12 amino acids. CDR1 is MRHNA and CDR2 is SNTAGT in the germline V gene. For the CDR3, the DNA is TGTGCCAGCAGTGTAGGGGAGGGGACCCAGTACTTC. Translating it yields CASSVGEGTQYF.

This clone was seen once. V is TRBV3-1 (or the pseudogene TRBV3-2) and J is TRBJ2-5; TRBD1 matches 10 bases. Germline values: CDR1 LGHDT, CDR2 YNNKEL (reference sequence). J lost 5 bases, V lost 0 bases, and 15 bases had no gene match. The CDR3 is 19 amino acids. Here the CDR3 DNA reads TGTGCCAGCAGCCAAGAGGGGGGTCAAGGACAGGGGGACATCGAGACCCAGTACTTC. Translated: CASSQEGGQGQGDIETQYF.

The genes are TRBV24-1 and TRBJ2-3; D is possibly TRBD1 (6 bases). Per germline, CDR1 KGHDR and CDR2 SFDVKD. The CDR3 is 14 amino acids. Between the trimmed V and J ends, which lost 4 bases and 0 bases, there was a span of 7 bases. In nucleotides, the CDR3 is TGTGCCACCAGTGAAAGGGGGAGCACAGATACGCAGTATTTT. Amino acid sequence: CATSERGSTDTQYF.

The gene calls are TRBV6-6 and TRBJ2-3; no reliable D call. The V end was cut by 4 bases, the J end by 4 bases, with 3 bases between. Germline CDR1 reads MNHNY; CDR2 reads SVGAGI (reference sequence). The CDR3 loop spans 11 amino acids. The chain's CDR3 is CASSSSDTQYF. CDR3 bases: TGTGCCAGCAGTTCCTCAGATACGCAGTATTTT.

This clone has a single count. In nucleotides, the CDR3 is TGTGCCAGCAGCATCCTAACAGATACGCAGTATTTT. Its translation: CASSILTDTQYF. The genes are TRBV12-3 or TRBV12-4 and TRBJ2-3; D is undetermined. This CDR3 comprises 12 residues. V was pared by 6 bases and J by 3 bases, with 7 bases between.

This chain connects TRBV19 to TRBJ2-3; 9 nucleotides align to TRBD1. The CDR3 runs 17 residues. The germline gives CDR1 LNHDA, CDR2 SQIVND (reference sequence). Losses at the gene ends were 4 bases for V and 1 base for J; bases not matched to a gene: 9. DNA of the CDR3: TGTGCCAGTAGTAGGGGGACAGGGTCCATCGGCACAGATACGCAGTATTTT. Translation gives CASSRGTGSIGTDTQYF.

The V gene is TRBV4-1, the J gene TRBJ1-1; D unresolved. CDR1 and CDR2 (germline): MGHRA, YSYEKL. V shed 0 bases and J shed 0 bases, with 11 bases lying between them. This CDR3 has 16 residues. The CDR3 DNA is TGCGCCAGCAGCCAAGATTCGAACACAATGAACACTGAAGCTTTCTTT. The encoded protein is CASSQDSNTMNTEAFF.

The chain couples TRBV5-1 to TRBJ2-2; TRBD2 aligns across 14 bases. This CDR3 is built from 18 residues. Germline assignment: CDR1 SGHRS and CDR2 YFSETQ. V gave up 3 bases and J gave up 3 bases; unmatched junction bases: 7. CDR3 bases: TGCGCCAGCAGCTCCCTGACTAGCGGGGGGGCGGACACCGGGGAGCTGTTTTTT. This encodes CASSSLTSGGADTGELFF. The variable domain in full, with the rest retrieved from reference TRBV5-1 and TRBJ2-2, is KAGVTQTPRYLIKTRGQQVTLSCSPISGHRSVSWYQQTPGQGLQFLFEYFSETQRNKGNFPGRFSGRQFSNSRSEMNVSTLELGDSALYLCASSSLTSGGADTGELFFGEGSRLTVL.

The J gene is TRBJ2-5, the V gene TRBV7-2; TRBD1 matches 8 bases. Losses at the gene ends were 1 base for V and 4 bases for J; bases not matched to a gene: 5. The length of the CDR3 is 15 residues. Germline lookup yields CDR1 SGHTA and CDR2 FQGNSA. This chain's CDR3 is CASSLVSGGRETQYF. DNA for the CDR3: TGTGCCAGCAGCTTAGTATCAGGGGGCCGAGAGACCCAGTACTTC.

The chain is built from TRBV2 and TRBJ2-2; 7 nucleotides match TRBD1. The length of the CDR3 is 14 residues. Per germline, CDR1 SNHLY and CDR2 FYNNEI. Trimming at V came to 6 bases and at J to 0 bases, leaving 1 base not matched to a gene. The CDR3 loop is CASRDRTNTGELFF. DNA for the CDR3: TGTGCCAGCAGGGACAGGACGAACACCGGGGAGCTGTTTTTT.

The V and J genes are TRBV7-2 and TRBJ2-4; 8 bases map to TRBD2. V dropped 4 bases and J dropped 13; count of bases not matched to a gene: 9. The germline gives CDR1 SGHTA, CDR2 FQGNSA. This CDR3 comprises 13 residues. This CDR3 reads CASSSPGLGGQYF. Written as DNA, the CDR3 is TGTGCCAGCAGCTCCCCGGGACTAGGCGGACAGTACTTC. The full variable domain, its missing parts supplied by reference TRBV7-2 and TRBJ2-4, is GAGVSQSPSNKVTEKGKDVELRCDPISGHTALYWYRQSLGQGLEFLIYFQGNSAPDKSGLPSDRFSAERTGGSVSTLTIQRTQQEDSAVYLCASSSPGLGGQYFGAGTRLSVL.

This clone occurred a few times. The CDR3 DNA reads TGTGCCAGCAGCCAAGATGTCTTTTTGGAGCGGGGAGACTACGAGCAGTACTTC. Encoded protein: CASSQDVFLERGDYEQYF. J is TRBJ2-7 and V is TRBV14; TRBD2 matches 7 bases. Germline V gene data show CDR1 as SGHDN and CDR2 as FVKESK. V was clipped by 0 bases and J by 3 bases; unmatched bases: 14. This CDR3 is 18 amino acids long.